A single sample gave rise to the 3 T cell receptor beta chains below, sequenced in a study of T cell responses to AZD1222 COVID-19 vaccine. The assay was immunoSEQ multiplex PCR, and TCRdb's table has in-frame clones only and misses some. Of 75,000 to 100,000 clones detected, around 91% appear once; the ten largest clones hold 8% to 9.5%. The source material was peripheral blood, sampled on day 0 of AZD1222 vaccination. All receptors derive from an adult in good health.

The chain has TRBV27 and TRBJ1-5; unclear D gene. The CDR3 extends over 18 amino acids. Trimming removed 0 bases at V and 3 bases at J, with 18 bases between. Germline CDR1 MNHEY, CDR2 SMNVEV (reference sequence). The CDR3 loop reads CASSLSAPWAGDNQPQHF. CDR3 DNA sequence: TGTGCCAGCAGTTTATCGGCCCCATGGGCCGGGGACAATCAGCCCCAGCATTTT.

On this clone: At one of its ends the junction is not consistent with the germline gene, which may arise from a read error. The chain combines TRBV7-9 with TRBJ2-7; weak D call: TRBD2 (5 bases). From germline, CDR1 is SEHNR and CDR2 FQNEAQ (reference sequence). The CDR3 consists of 11 residues. CDR3 sequence: CASSSVGELYF. CDR3 sequence (DNA): TGTGCCAGCAGCTCCGTTGGGGAGCTGTACTTC.

The V call is TRBV12-3 or TRBV12-4, the J call TRBJ1-5; 7 bases line up with TRBD1. The V and J ends lost 6 bases and 7 bases, in that order; junction bases with no gene match: 6. The CDR3 extends over 13 amino acids. The CDR3 DNA sequence: TGTGCCAGCAGCTGGACAGGTGGCCAGCCCCAGCATTTT. Protein: CASSWTGGQPQHF.